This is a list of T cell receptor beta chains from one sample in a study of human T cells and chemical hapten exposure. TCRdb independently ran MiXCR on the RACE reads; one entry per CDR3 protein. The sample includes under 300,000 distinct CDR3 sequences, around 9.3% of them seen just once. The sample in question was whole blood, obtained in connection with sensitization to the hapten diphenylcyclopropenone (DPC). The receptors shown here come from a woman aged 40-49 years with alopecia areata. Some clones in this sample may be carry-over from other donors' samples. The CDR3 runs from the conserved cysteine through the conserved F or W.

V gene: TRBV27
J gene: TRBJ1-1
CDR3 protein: CASSPRTGYGRNEAFF

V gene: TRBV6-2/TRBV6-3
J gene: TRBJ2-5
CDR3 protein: CASSAGLAGGLTETQYF

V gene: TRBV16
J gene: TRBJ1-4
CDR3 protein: CASSQSVQGAEKLFF

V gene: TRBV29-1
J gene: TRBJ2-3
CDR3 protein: CSVAPGTGSTDTQYF

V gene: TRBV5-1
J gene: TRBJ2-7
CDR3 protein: CASSPRGGGYEQYF

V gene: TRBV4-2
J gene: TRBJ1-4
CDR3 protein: CASSQVGGQGDEKLFF

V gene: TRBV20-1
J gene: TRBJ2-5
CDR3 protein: CSASGLYQETQYF

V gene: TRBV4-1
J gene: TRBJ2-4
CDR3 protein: CASSPLTALPRLARGAKNIQYF

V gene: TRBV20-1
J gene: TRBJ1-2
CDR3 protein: CSAEGRTYGYTF

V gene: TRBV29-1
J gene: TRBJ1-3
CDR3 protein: CSALSGNTIYF